This entry lists 6 T cell receptor beta chains sequenced from one sample in a study of control samples from healthy donors and cancer patients. Assay: immunoSEQ multiplex PCR; the TCRdb copy retains only in-frame clones and omits some. This sample has about 92,000 clones; roughly 82% occur once, and the top ten carry about 10%. Sequencing used blood. These receptor sequences come from a woman aged 55-69 years in good health.

J is TRBJ1-5 and V is TRBV6-2 or TRBV6-3; D is undetermined. Germline-derived CDR1 and CDR2 are MNHEY and SVGEGT. Between the trimmed V and J ends, which lost 6 bases and 6 bases, there was a span of 12 bases. There are 13 residues in the CDR3. The CDR3 loop reads CASSRGGGQPQHF. The CDR3 region has the DNA TGTGCCAGCAGCCGAGGAGGCGGTCAGCCCCAGCATTTT.

The chain couples TRBV15 to TRBJ1-5, with a weak D call TRBD1 (6 bases). Germline values: CDR1 LNHNV, CDR2 YYDKDF (reference sequence). V was cut by 0 bases and J by 6 bases, with 21 bases left in between. The CDR3 consists of 18 residues. The CDR3 DNA sequence: TGTGCCACCAGCAGAGATCAGGGGCGGTCACTCCTAGGTCAGCCCCAGCATTTT. Its translation: CATSRDQGRSLLGQPQHF.

The chain joins TRBV6-5 to TRBJ1-1; D not resolved. With 7 bases removed from V and 1 base from J, the gap between germline ends came to 7 bases. The germline CDR1 and CDR2 sequences are MNHEY and SVGAGI. This CDR3 is 12 amino acids long. The CDR3 reads CASNRPNTEAFF. CDR3 nucleotide sequence: TGTGCCAGCAACCGACCGAACACTGAAGCTTTCTTT.

V is TRBV7-9 and J is TRBJ1-2; 7 nucleotides align to TRBD1. V was pared by 5 bases and J by 6 bases, with 6 bases of the junction left unmatched. From germline, CDR1 is SEHNR and CDR2 FQNEAQ (reference sequence). The CDR3 runs to 13 residues. For the CDR3, the DNA is TGTGCCAGCAGCCTTATGACAGGGAATGGCTACACCTTC. Translated, it gives CASSLMTGNGYTF.

The J gene is TRBJ2-3, the V gene TRBV10-2, with 7 positions matching TRBD1. The V gene end was trimmed by 6 bases and the J gene end by 0 bases; junction bases not matched to a gene: 6. The V gene's germline CDR1 is WSHSY and CDR2 SAAADI. The CDR3 sequence is 15 residues long. The CDR3 protein is CASRAMDRSTDTQYF. The CDR3 region has the DNA TGCGCCAGCAGAGCCATGGACAGGAGCACAGATACGCAGTATTTT.

The chain links TRBV11-2 to TRBJ1-2; D is possibly TRBD1 (6 bases). Trimming took off 0 bases at V and 5 bases at J, with 7 bases between the two ends. The CDR3 runs to 13 residues. In germline, CDR1 is SGHAT, CDR2 FQNNGV. The CDR3 DNA reads TGTGCCAGCAGCTTAGAAGGGGGGTATGGCTACACCTTC. Its protein is CASSLEGGYGYTF.